The source of this TCR beta chain is a study of blood T cell repertoires in COVID-19. About the research overall: Acute and convalescent COVID-19 specimens originated in the United States, Italy and Spain.

Methods used by the authors: Scientists estimated how many nucleated cells there were by amplifying reference gene primers. This table comes from immunoSEQ multiplex PCR, and its TCRdb copy is limited to in-frame clones, with some not included. That table is the source of V, J and clone size, and D and trimming were worked out from the DNA. The profile shows tens of thousands of clones, around 88% of them singletons. The receptor comes from a man aged 50 to 60 with active COVID-19. Sequencing used peripheral blood.

The CDR3 reads CASPHPGISGNTIYF. CDR3 DNA sequence: TGCGCCAGTCCCCACCCAGGGATCTCCGGAAACACCATATATTTT. The chain has TRBV5-1 and TRBJ1-3; maybe TRBD1 (5 bases). Germline V CDR1 and CDR2: SGHRS, YFSETQ. V was clipped by 8 bases and J by 4 bases, with 19 bases between them. The CDR3 loop spans 15 amino acids.